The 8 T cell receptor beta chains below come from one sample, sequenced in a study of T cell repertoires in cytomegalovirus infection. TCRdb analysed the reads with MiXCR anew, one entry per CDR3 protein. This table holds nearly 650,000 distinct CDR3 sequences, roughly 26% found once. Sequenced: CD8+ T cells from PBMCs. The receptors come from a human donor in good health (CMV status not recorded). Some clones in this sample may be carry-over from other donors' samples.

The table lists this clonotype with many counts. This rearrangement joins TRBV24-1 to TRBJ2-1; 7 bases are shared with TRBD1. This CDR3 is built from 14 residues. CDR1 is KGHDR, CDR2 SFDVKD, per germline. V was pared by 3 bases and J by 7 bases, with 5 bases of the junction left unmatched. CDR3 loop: CATSDLRTGNEQFF. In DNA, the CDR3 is TGTGCCACCAGTGATCTCCGGACAGGAAATGAGCAGTTCTTC.

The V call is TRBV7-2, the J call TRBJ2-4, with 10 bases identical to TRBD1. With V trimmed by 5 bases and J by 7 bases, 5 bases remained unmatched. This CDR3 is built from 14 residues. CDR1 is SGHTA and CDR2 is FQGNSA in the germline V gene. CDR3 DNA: TGTGCCAGCAGCCGGGGACAGGGGATGAACATTCAGTACTTC. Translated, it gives CASSRGQGMNIQYF.

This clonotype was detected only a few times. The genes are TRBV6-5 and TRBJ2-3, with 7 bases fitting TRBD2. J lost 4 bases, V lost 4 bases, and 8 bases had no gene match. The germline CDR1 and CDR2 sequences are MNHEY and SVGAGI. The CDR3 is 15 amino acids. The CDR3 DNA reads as TGTGCCAGCAGTTCCACAGCGGGGAACGCAGATACGCAGTATTTT. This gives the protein CASSSTAGNADTQYF.

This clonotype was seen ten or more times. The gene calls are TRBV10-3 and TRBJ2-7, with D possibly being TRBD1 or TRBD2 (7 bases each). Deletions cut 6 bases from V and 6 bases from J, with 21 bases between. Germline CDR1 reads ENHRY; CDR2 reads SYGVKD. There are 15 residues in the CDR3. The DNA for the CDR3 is TGTGCCATCAGGACCGACAGGGAGGGAAGAGGCGAGCAGTACGTC. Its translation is CAIRTDREGRGEQYV.

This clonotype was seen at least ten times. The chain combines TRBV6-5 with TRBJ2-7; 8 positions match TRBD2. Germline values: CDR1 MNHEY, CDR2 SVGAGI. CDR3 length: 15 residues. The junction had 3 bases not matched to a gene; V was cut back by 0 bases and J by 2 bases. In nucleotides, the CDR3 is TGTGCCAGCAGTTACTCGGGCGGGGGGCCCTACGAGCAGTACTTC. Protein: CASSYSGGGPYEQYF.

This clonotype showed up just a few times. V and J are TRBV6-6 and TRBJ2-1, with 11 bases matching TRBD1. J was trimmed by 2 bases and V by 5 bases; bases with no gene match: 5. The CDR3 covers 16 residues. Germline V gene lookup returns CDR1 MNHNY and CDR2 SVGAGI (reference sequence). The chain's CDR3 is CASSGDRGGTYNEQFF. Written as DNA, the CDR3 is TGTGCCAGCAGTGGGGACAGGGGGGGAACCTACAATGAGCAGTTCTTC.

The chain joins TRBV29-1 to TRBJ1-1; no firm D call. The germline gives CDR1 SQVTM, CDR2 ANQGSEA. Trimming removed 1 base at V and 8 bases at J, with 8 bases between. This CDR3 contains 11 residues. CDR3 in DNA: TGCAGCGTTGAAGGGCGGGAAGAAGCTTTCTTT. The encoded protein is CSVEGREEAFF.

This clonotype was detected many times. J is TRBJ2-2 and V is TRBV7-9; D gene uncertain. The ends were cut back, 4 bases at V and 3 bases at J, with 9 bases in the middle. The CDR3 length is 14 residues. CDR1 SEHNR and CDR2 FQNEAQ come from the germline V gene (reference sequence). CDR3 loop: CASSYGTYTGELFF. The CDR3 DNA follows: TGTGCCAGCAGCTATGGCACCTACACCGGGGAGCTGTTTTTT.